What follows are 20 T cell receptor beta chains derived from one specimen sequenced in a study of T cells in Graves' hyperthyroidism and ophthalmopathy. RNA transcripts served as the template for amplifying TCR beta CDR3 regions. A first-round RT-PCR of the TCR CDR3 used the HTBI primer set. TCRdb reprocessed the multiplex PCR reads via MiXCR and lists one record per CDR3 protein. Seen here are some 510,000 distinct CDR3 sequences, about a fifth observed once, and the top ten hold more than 20%. Sequencing was carried out using blood. These receptors originate from a man in his late teens or twenties with Graves' hyperthyroidism.

The rearrangement joins TRBV9 to TRBJ1-2; tentative D call: TRBD1 (5 bases). The germline V gene has CDR1 SGDLS and CDR2 YYNGEE. Deletions cut 7 bases from V and 7 bases from J, with 20 bases between. The CDR3 has 14 residues. In DNA, the CDR3 is TGTGCCAGCGCCGCGGGGCGAGACGCCCTTGGCTACACCTTC. Protein sequence: CASAAGRDALGYTF.

The V call is TRBV2, the J call TRBJ2-2; 7 bases match TRBD1. Losses at the gene ends were 3 bases for V and 5 bases for J; bases not matched to a gene: 6. Germline lookup yields CDR1 SNHLY and CDR2 FYNNEI. This CDR3 region has 15 residues. The CDR3 coding sequence is TGTGCCAGCAGTGATGGGCAGGGGGAGACCGGGGAGCTGTTTTTT. It specifies CASSDGQGETGELFF.

This clonotype was seen many times. The V and J genes are TRBV28 and TRBJ2-5, with 11 positions matching TRBD2. Unmatched junction bases numbered 7, after V lost 2 bases and J lost 5 bases. The length of the CDR3 is 16 residues. Per the germline V gene, CDR1 is MDHEN and CDR2 is SYDVKM. For the CDR3, the DNA is TGTGCCAGCAGTTTACATAGCGGGGGGGCCTTTGAGACCCAGTACTTC. Its protein is CASSLHSGGAFETQYF.

This clonotype turned up a few times. The chain couples TRBV18 to TRBJ2-2; no definite D call. The germline CDR1 and CDR2 sequences are KGHSH and LQKENI. Trimming shortened V by 3 bases and J by 3 bases, and 14 bases separated the two germline ends. The CDR3 is 16 amino acids. The CDR3 DNA reads TGTGCCAGCTCACCTCCCTGGAACGGCGACACCGGGGAGCTGTTTTTT. It specifies CASSPPWNGDTGELFF.

The chain employs TRBV28 and TRBJ1-2; 8 nucleotides line up with TRBD1. J was trimmed by 1 base and V by 5 bases; bases with no gene match: 12. The CDR3 contains 17 residues. From germline, CDR1 is MDHEN and CDR2 SYDVKM. The CDR3 protein is CASSIRDRTFVNYGYTF. The CDR3 region has the DNA TGTGCCAGCAGTATCCGGGACAGGACCTTTGTTAACTATGGCTACACCTTC.

Remarks on this clonotype: This may be a read error, as it is one base from a much larger clone. This chain connects TRBV25-1 to TRBJ1-5; perhaps TRBD1 as D (6 bases). The V gene lost 5 bases and the J gene lost 0 bases, with 26 bases spanning the gap. The CDR3 is made up of 20 amino acids. Germline V gene data show CDR1 as MGHDK and CDR2 as SYGVNS. Written as DNA, the CDR3 is TGTGCCAGCAGTCCCCAAGTGGGGGCCCTCCCCTCTTATAGCAATCAGCCCCAGCATTTT. Protein product: CASSPQVGALPSYSNQPQHF. The complete variable domain, with remaining parts taken from reference TRBV25-1 and TRBJ1-5, reads EADIYQTPRYLVIGTGKKITLECSQTMGHDKMYWYQQDPGMELHLIHYSYGVNSTEKGDLSSESTVSRIRTEHFPLTLESARPSHTSQYLCASSPQVGALPSYSNQPQHFGDGTRLSIL.

This chain uses TRBV7-6 with TRBJ2-7, with TRBD1 identical over 9 bases. The germline V gene encodes CDR1 SGHVS and CDR2 FNYEAQ. Losses at the gene ends were 4 bases for V and 6 bases for J; bases not matched to a gene: 7. This CDR3 region has 14 residues. CDR3 protein: CASSSPGQGGEQYF. In DNA, the CDR3 is TGTGCCAGCAGCTCGCCGGGACAGGGAGGCGAGCAGTACTTC.

This clonotype was detected only a few times. The chain recombines TRBV3-1 with TRBJ2-7, with 8 nucleotides matching TRBD2. CDR3 length equals 15 residues. The germline V gene encodes CDR1 LGHDT and CDR2 YNNKEL (reference sequence). Trimming at V came to 2 bases and at J to 3 bases, leaving 6 bases not matched to a gene. CDR3 nucleotides: TGTGCCAGCAGCCAAATCCGCGGGGGGCGCTACGAGCAGTACTTC. Its translation is CASSQIRGGRYEQYF.

This clonotype was counted many times. This chain connects TRBV6-5 to TRBJ2-5; 7 bases map to TRBD1. Germline trimming cut 6 bases from V and 1 base from J; bases unmatched to any gene: 2. Germline V gene sequence: CDR1 MNHEY, CDR2 SVGAGI. CDR3 length equals 13 residues. Written as DNA, the CDR3 is TGTGCCAGCAGCAGGGGGATCCAAGAGACCCAGTACTTC. Residues: CASSRGIQETQYF.

The table lists this clonotype with many counts. This chain joins TRBV29-1 and TRBJ2-7, with 8 bases aligning to TRBD1. The CDR3 extends over 12 amino acids. J lost 5 bases, V lost 7 bases, and 7 bases had no gene match. Germline CDR1 reads SQVTM; CDR2 reads ANQGSEA. The CDR3 region has the DNA TGCAGCGCCCCTGGACAGGGCGACGAGCAGTACTTC. Its translation: CSAPGQGDEQYF.

This clonotype came up many times. The chain employs TRBV12-3 or TRBV12-4 and TRBJ2-4, with TRBD1 matching over 11 bases. CDR3 size: 14 residues. Germline trimming cut 6 bases from V and 8 bases from J; bases unmatched to any gene: 6. The DNA of the CDR3 is TGTGCCAGCAGCCCGGGGACAGGGGGGGACATTCAGTACTTC. Its translation is CASSPGTGGDIQYF.

This clonotype was found once. The rearrangement links TRBV6-2 or TRBV6-3 to TRBJ1-2; D gene unclear. The CDR3 loop spans 13 amino acids. V was trimmed by 2 bases and J by 6 bases, leaving 10 bases between them. Germline assignment: CDR1 MNHEY and CDR2 SVGEGT. DNA for the CDR3: TGTGCCAGCAGTTACGGACGTATGAATGGCTACACCTTC. Its protein is CASSYGRMNGYTF.

This clonotype appeared many times. The CDR3 spells CASSLDTGHHYEQYF. The CDR3 DNA follows: TGTGCCAGCAGTTTAGATACGGGACATCACTACGAGCAGTACTTC. J is TRBJ2-7 and V is TRBV12-3 or TRBV12-4; D is perhaps TRBD1 (6 bases). This CDR3 is 15 amino acids long. Trimming cost V 1 base and J 3 bases, with 13 bases left between them.

The table lists this clonotype with a few counts. The gene calls are TRBV20-1 and TRBJ2-7; D possibly corresponds to TRBD2 (5 bases). The CDR3 contains 14 residues. Trimming stripped 3 bases from V and 6 bases from J, with 18 bases between. Germline V lookup: CDR1 DFQATT, CDR2 SNEGSKA (reference sequence). The CDR3 coding sequence is TGCAGTGCTAGTTTAGCTCCCTCTAGCTCCGAGCAGTACTTC. Residues: CSASLAPSSSEQYF.

This chain joins TRBV12-3 or TRBV12-4 and TRBJ1-5; D perhaps matches TRBD1 (5 bases). V shed 2 bases and J shed 6 bases, with 11 bases lying between them. The CDR3 runs 14 residues. As DNA, the CDR3 is TGTGCCAGCAGTTTACGGACAACCAGTCAGCCCCAGCATTTT. Translating gives CASSLRTTSQPQHF.

This clonotype has at least ten counts. The chain joins TRBV6-1 to TRBJ1-1, with TRBD1 as a possible D gene (5 bases). Deletions cut 3 bases from V and 1 base from J, with 12 bases between. Germline lookup yields CDR1 MNHNS and CDR2 SASEGT. The CDR3 covers 15 residues. CDR3 nucleotides: TGTGCCAGCAGTGATATCTTGGACAAGAACACTGAAGCTTTCTTT. Translated: CASSDILDKNTEAFF.

This clonotype has ten or more counts. V and J are TRBV24-1 and TRBJ1-1; D possibly corresponds to TRBD1 (5 bases). Between the trimmed V and J ends, which lost 3 bases and 11 bases, there was a span of 15 bases. Germline V gene sequence: CDR1 KGHDR, CDR2 SFDVKD. The CDR3 sequence is 13 residues long. The CDR3 DNA is TGTGCCACCAGTGATCCTCAGGGACTTAGGGCTTTCTTT. The encoded protein is CATSDPQGLRAFF.

This chain uses TRBV12-3 or TRBV12-4 with TRBJ2-2, with TRBD1 identical over 7 bases. The CDR3 loop spans 14 amino acids. After removal of 10 bases from V and 5 bases from J, the junction contained 10 bases not matched to a gene. The CDR3 loop reads CANGRDSRTGELFF. The CDR3 nucleotides are TGTGCCAACGGTCGGGACAGCCGAACCGGGGAGCTGTTTTTT.

This clonotype was found many times. V usage is TRBV2 and J usage is TRBJ1-2; 8 bases fit TRBD1. Germline-derived CDR1 and CDR2 are SNHLY and FYNNEI. V lost 7 bases to trimming and J lost 6 bases; unmatched junction nucleotides: 7. The CDR3 contains 13 residues. CDR3 residues: CASKGRGQDGYTF. In DNA, the CDR3 is TGTGCCAGCAAAGGCAGGGGGCAAGATGGCTACACCTTC.

Many counts were recorded for this clonotype. The V call is TRBV4-1, the J call TRBJ2-5; the D call may be TRBD1 or TRBD2 (5 bases each). Germline-derived CDR1 and CDR2 are MGHRA and YSYEKL. Trimming removed 0 bases at V and 0 bases at J, with 11 bases between. The CDR3 totals 16 residues. The CDR3 coding sequence is TGCGCCAGCAGCCAAGAGTCAGGGACGTACCAAGAGACCCAGTACTTC. This translates into CASSQESGTYQETQYF.